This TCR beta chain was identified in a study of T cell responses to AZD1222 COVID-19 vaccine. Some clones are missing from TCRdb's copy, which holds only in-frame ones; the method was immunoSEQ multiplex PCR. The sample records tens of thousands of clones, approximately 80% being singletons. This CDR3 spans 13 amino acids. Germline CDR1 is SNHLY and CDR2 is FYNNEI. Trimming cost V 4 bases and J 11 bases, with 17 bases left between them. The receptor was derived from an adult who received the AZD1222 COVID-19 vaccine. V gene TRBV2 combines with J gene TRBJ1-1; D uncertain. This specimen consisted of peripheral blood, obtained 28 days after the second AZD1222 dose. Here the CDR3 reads CASSVPLLLGAFF. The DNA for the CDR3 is TGTGCCAGCAGTGTCCCCCTCCTTCTGGGGGCTTTCTTT. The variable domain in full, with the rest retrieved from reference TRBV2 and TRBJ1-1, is EPEVTQTPSHQVTQMGQEVILRCVPISNHLYFYWYRQILGQKVEFLVSFYNNEISEKSEIFDDQFSVERPDGSNFTLKIRSTKLEDSAMYFCASSVPLLLGAFFGQGTRLTVV.